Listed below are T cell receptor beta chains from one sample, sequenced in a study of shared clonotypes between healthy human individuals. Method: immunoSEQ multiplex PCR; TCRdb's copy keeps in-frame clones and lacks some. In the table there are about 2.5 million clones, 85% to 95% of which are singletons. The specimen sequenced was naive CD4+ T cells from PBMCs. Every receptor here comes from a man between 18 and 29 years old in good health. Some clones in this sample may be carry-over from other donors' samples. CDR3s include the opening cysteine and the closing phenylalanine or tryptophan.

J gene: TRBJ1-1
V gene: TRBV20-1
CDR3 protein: CSAGGGTEAFF

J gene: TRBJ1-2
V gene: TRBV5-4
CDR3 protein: CASSFDRASGYTF

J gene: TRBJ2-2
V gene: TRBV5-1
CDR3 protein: CATRLSLTGELFF

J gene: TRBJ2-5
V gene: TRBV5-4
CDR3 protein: CASSPMDRNQETQYF

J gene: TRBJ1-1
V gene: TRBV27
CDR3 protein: CASSPPDIRRTEAFF

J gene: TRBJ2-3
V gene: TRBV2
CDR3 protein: CASRRDLADTQYF

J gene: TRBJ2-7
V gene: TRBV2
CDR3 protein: CASRGTGSPYEQYF

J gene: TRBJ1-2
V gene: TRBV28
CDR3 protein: CASRQGSSYGYTF

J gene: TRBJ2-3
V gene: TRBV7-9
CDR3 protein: CASSFADTDTQYF

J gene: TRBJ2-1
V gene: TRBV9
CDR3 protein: CASSPSRTTDNEQFF

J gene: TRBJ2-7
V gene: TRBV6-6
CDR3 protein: CASSYQTSNSEQYF

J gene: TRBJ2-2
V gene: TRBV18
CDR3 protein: CASSPMTGLNTGELFF

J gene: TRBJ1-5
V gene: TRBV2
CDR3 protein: CASSVSLSNQPQHF

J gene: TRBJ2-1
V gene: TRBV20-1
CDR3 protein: CSARRSNEQFF

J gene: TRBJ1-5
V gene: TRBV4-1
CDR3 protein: CASSHYTQGLNQPQHF

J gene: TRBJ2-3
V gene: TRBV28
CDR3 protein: CASSFPLAYVSRTDTQYF

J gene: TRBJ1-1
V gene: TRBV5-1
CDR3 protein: CATSTLGGAYTEAFF

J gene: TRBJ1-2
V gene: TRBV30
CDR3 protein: CAWSGRGLSFYGYTF

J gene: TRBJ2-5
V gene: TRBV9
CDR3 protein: CASSPRTDQETQYF

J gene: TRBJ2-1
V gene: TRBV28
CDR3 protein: CASSSLIGGLAGVGNEQFF

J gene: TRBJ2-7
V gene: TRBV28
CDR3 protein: CASSSRDGEYF

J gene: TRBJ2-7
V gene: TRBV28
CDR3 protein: CATAGSPYEQYF

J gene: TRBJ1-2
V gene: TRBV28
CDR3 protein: CASSLMNYGYTF

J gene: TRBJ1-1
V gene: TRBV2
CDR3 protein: CASTRSSENTEAFF